What follows describes a single T cell receptor beta chain. The CDR3 contains 16 residues. Unmatched junction bases numbered 6, after V lost 4 bases and J lost 3 bases. CDR1 and CDR2 (germline): ENHRY, SYGVKD. These data are taken from a study of blood T cell repertoires in COVID-19. At the level of the study: From the United States, Italy and Spain came samples of acute and convalescent COVID-19.

Sequencing was performed with immunoSEQ multiplex PCR; in TCRdb, only in-frame clones are kept and a portion is missing. The data show tens of thousands of clones, around 91% seen once. The sequenced sample was peripheral blood. The receptor's source is a human donor in a cohort sampled during active COVID-19. V gene TRBV10-3 combines with J gene TRBJ2-6, with 7 bases identical to TRBD2. This CDR3 reads CAISVRGVGGANVLTF. The CDR3 DNA is TGTGCCATCAGTGTCCGGGGGGTTGGTGGGGCCAACGTCCTGACTTTC.